These T cell receptor beta chains were read from a single sample in a study of CD8 T cells in ankylosing spondylitis. TCRdb re-derived calls from the 5' RACE reads in MiXCR, one entry per CDR3 protein. The repertoire holds about 160,000 distinct CDR3 sequences, with 8.5% to 10% as singletons. Sequenced input: blood, either unsorted or a sorted T cell fraction (not recorded which). The receptors were gathered from a female donor with ankylosing spondylitis or in good health (not recorded which). Both conserved end residues are part of each CDR3. The D gene is left open where the match is weak. A clone size is listed for some rows: how often the clone was seen (once, few, many), or a class if it is expanded.

v_call: TRBV28
j_call: TRBJ1-4
d_call: -
clone_size: -
cdr3_aa: CASSFSLGEKLFF
cdr3_nt: TGTGCCAGCAGTTTTAGTCTCGGTGAAAAACTGTTTTTT

v_call: TRBV10-1
j_call: TRBJ2-1
d_call: -
clone_size: few
cdr3_aa: CASSVGTYNEQFF
cdr3_nt: TGCGCCAGCAGTGTCGGTACCTACAATGAGCAGTTCTTC

v_call: TRBV11-2
j_call: TRBJ2-2
d_call: TRBD2
clone_size: -
cdr3_aa: CASSRRTSANPGTGELFF
cdr3_nt: TGTGCCAGCAGCCGCAGGACTAGCGCGAACCCAGGGACCGGGGAGCTGTTTTTT

v_call: TRBV7-9
j_call: TRBJ1-1
d_call: -
clone_size: many
cdr3_aa: CASSFGSEAFF
cdr3_nt: TGTGCCAGCAGCTTCGGGAGTGAAGCTTTCTTT

v_call: TRBV15
j_call: TRBJ1-1
d_call: -
clone_size: many
cdr3_aa: CATSSGRRAEAFF
cdr3_nt: TGTGCCACCAGCAGTGGACGCCGCGCTGAAGCTTTCTTT

v_call: TRBV11-2
j_call: TRBJ1-1
d_call: -
clone_size: few
cdr3_aa: CASSLDPPQGPLDTEAFF
cdr3_nt: TGTGCCAGCAGCTTAGATCCGCCCCAGGGACCGTTGGACACTGAAGCTTTCTTT

v_call: TRBV28
j_call: TRBJ1-5
d_call: -
clone_size: few
cdr3_aa: CASSLRISNQPQHF
cdr3_nt: TGTGCCAGCAGTTTAAGGATTAGCAATCAGCCCCAGCATTTT

v_call: TRBV20-1
j_call: TRBJ2-4
d_call: -
clone_size: -
cdr3_aa: CSARRGPNIQYF
cdr3_nt: TGCAGTGCAAGACGGGGCCCAAACATTCAGTACTTC

v_call: TRBV4-1
j_call: TRBJ1-5
d_call: -
clone_size: -
cdr3_aa: CGIRGQPQHF
cdr3_nt: TGCGGAATACGGGGCCAGCCCCAGCATTTT

v_call: TRBV4-2
j_call: TRBJ2-7
d_call: -
clone_size: -
cdr3_aa: CASRDSGAEQYF
cdr3_nt: TGTGCCAGCAGGGATTCAGGGGCCGAGCAGTACTTC

v_call: TRBV5-4
j_call: TRBJ2-1
d_call: TRBD2
clone_size: few
cdr3_aa: CASSQLAGASNEQFF
cdr3_nt: TGTGCCAGCAGCCAGCTAGCGGGAGCCAGCAATGAGCAGTTCTTC

v_call: TRBV21-1
j_call: TRBJ1-5
d_call: -
clone_size: few
cdr3_aa: CASSKSSNQPQHF
cdr3_nt: TGTGCCAGCAGCAAATCTAGCAATCAGCCCCAGCATTTT

v_call: TRBV12-3/TRBV12-4
j_call: TRBJ1-4
d_call: -
clone_size: few
cdr3_aa: CASSIFDATNEKLFF
cdr3_nt: TGTGCCAGCAGTATTTTTGACGCAACTAATGAAAAACTGTTTTTT

v_call: TRBV29-1
j_call: TRBJ2-7
d_call: -
clone_size: many
cdr3_aa: CSATGTSYEQYF
cdr3_nt: TGCAGTGCAACCGGGACCTCCTACGAGCAGTACTTC

v_call: TRBV6-2/TRBV6-3
j_call: TRBJ1-1
d_call: -
clone_size: few
cdr3_aa: CASYHPGPPEAFF
cdr3_nt: TGTGCCAGCTACCACCCCGGGCCGCCTGAAGCTTTCTTT

v_call: TRBV27
j_call: TRBJ2-7
d_call: -
clone_size: many
cdr3_aa: CASSATYNSYEQYF
cdr3_nt: TGTGCCAGCAGTGCGACGTATAACTCCTACGAGCAGTACTTC

v_call: TRBV10-3
j_call: TRBJ1-2
d_call: -
clone_size: few
cdr3_aa: CAISEDQRGVNYGYTF
cdr3_nt: TGTGCCATCAGTGAGGACCAAAGGGGAGTTAACTATGGCTACACCTTC

v_call: TRBV27
j_call: TRBJ2-1
d_call: TRBD2
clone_size: -
cdr3_aa: CASSFRGTSVYNEQFF
cdr3_nt: TGTGCCAGCAGTTTTAGAGGGACTAGCGTGTACAATGAGCAGTTCTTC

v_call: TRBV10-2
j_call: TRBJ2-5
d_call: -
clone_size: few
cdr3_aa: CASRQIGQETQYF
cdr3_nt: TGCGCCAGCAGACAAATTGGGCAAGAGACCCAGTACTTC

v_call: TRBV7-2
j_call: TRBJ1-5
d_call: -
clone_size: -
cdr3_aa: CASSLGDSGNQPQHF
cdr3_nt: TGTGCCAGCAGCTTAGGGGATTCGGGCAATCAGCCCCAGCATTTT